The next 14 T cell receptor beta chains were all read from a single sample in a study of T cells after yellow fever vaccination. One entry per CDR3 protein results from TCRdb running MiXCR on the 5' RACE reads. The table has 340,000 or so distinct CDR3 sequences, about an eighth seen once. Sequences were derived from CD4+ T cells sorted from PBMCs, sampled 15 days after the yellow fever booster vaccination. These receptor sequences come from a man younger than 35 who received the YFV17D yellow fever vaccine.

This clonotype was seen a handful of times. The rearrangement joins TRBV10-3 to TRBJ1-5; no reliable D call. Germline loops: CDR1 ENHRY, CDR2 SYGVKD. V was clipped by 2 bases and J by 2 bases, with 13 bases between them. CDR3 size: 16 residues. The CDR3 sequence: CAISEEHYWGNQPQHF. The CDR3, as DNA: TGTGCCATCAGTGAGGAGCATTACTGGGGCAATCAGCCCCAGCATTTT.

This clonotype was detected a few times. The CDR3 bases are TGCGCCAGCAGCTTGGCGGCAGGGGGGAATGAGCAGTTCTTC. As protein: CASSLAAGGNEQFF. The chain couples TRBV5-1 to TRBJ2-1, with D possibly matching TRBD1 (7 bases). The CDR3 has 14 residues. V was trimmed by 0 bases and J by 7 bases, leaving 11 bases between them. Germline CDR1 reads SGHRS; CDR2 reads YFSETQ.

This clonotype came up a few times. This chain joins TRBV18 and TRBJ2-7; 9 bases agree with TRBD2. Germline CDR1 and CDR2: KGHSH and LQKENI. This CDR3 has 16 amino acids. J was trimmed by 4 bases and V by 0 bases; bases with no gene match: 7. Here the CDR3 DNA reads TGTGCCAGCTCACCACCTAGGGCTAGCGGGGTTTACGAGCAGTACTTC. Translated, it gives CASSPPRASGVYEQYF.

The chain joins TRBV5-1 to TRBJ2-7; 9 bases are shared with TRBD2. Germline CDR1 reads SGHRS; CDR2 reads YFSETQ. This CDR3 spans 14 amino acids. The V gene end was trimmed by 6 bases and the J gene end by 7 bases; junction bases not matched to a gene: 11. CDR3 in amino acids: CASTWGAGGEEQYF. In DNA form, the CDR3 reads TGCGCCAGCACGTGGGGAGCGGGGGGAGAAGAGCAGTACTTC.

This clonotype has just a few counts. V usage is TRBV7-9 and J usage is TRBJ1-2; D perhaps matches TRBD1 (5 bases). V was shortened by 2 bases and J by 7 bases, with 20 bases between the two germline ends. Germline V CDR1 and CDR2: SEHNR, FQNEAQ (reference sequence). This CDR3 spans 16 amino acids. The CDR3 DNA sequence: TGTGCCAGCAGCTTACCCAAGTGGAGGGGTGAGGGTGGCTACACCTTC. Protein product: CASSLPKWRGEGGYTF.

This clonotype was observed a few times. V is TRBV12-3 or TRBV12-4 and J is TRBJ2-3; 7 bases fit TRBD1. Trimming took 6 bases from V and 2 from J; bases not matched to a gene: 8. The CDR3 has 15 residues. CDR3 in DNA: TGTGCCAGCAGCCACGACAGGGATTACACAGATACGCAGTATTTT. It translates to CASSHDRDYTDTQYF.

The chain links TRBV3-1 to TRBJ2-1, with TRBD2 matching 7 bases. The CDR3 sequence is 14 residues long. In germline, CDR1 is LGHDT, CDR2 YNNKEL (reference sequence). The V segment lost 3 bases and the J segment 4 bases; nucleotides outside the gene matches: 3. CDR3: CASSQGGQYNEQFF. CDR3 nucleotide sequence: TGTGCCAGCAGCCAGGGAGGGCAGTACAATGAGCAGTTCTTC.

The chain is built from TRBV20-1 and TRBJ2-1; possibly TRBD2 for D (5 bases). CDR1 and CDR2 (germline): DFQATT, SNEGSKA (reference sequence). This CDR3 spans 17 amino acids. Trimming removed 0 bases at V and 2 bases at J, with 17 bases between. CDR3 DNA sequence: TGCAGTGCTAGAGATCGCTTGAGGGCCAAGCCCTACAATGAGCAGTTCTTC. Protein sequence: CSARDRLRAKPYNEQFF.

This clonotype has just a few counts. CDR3 amino acids: CSAREAGGRRTGELFF. CDR3 bases: TGCAGTGCTCGGGAAGCGGGGGGGCGTAGGACCGGGGAGCTGTTTTTT. The chain uses TRBV20-1 and TRBJ2-2, with TRBD2 identical over 10 bases. CDR1 and CDR2 (germline): DFQATT, SNEGSKA (reference sequence). V lost 5 bases, J lost 5 bases, and 11 bases stayed unmatched. The CDR3 totals 16 residues.

This clonotype has only a few counts. The V call is TRBV6-1, the J call TRBJ2-2, with D possibly called TRBD1 or TRBD2 (5 bases each). Between the trimmed V and J ends, which lost 10 bases and 0 bases, there was a span of 15 bases. The CDR3 extends over 15 amino acids. The germline CDR1 and CDR2 sequences are MNHNS and SASEGT. CDR3 residues: CATTPGTANTGELFF. The CDR3 DNA reads as TGTGCCACCACTCCGGGGACGGCGAACACCGGGGAGCTGTTTTTT.

In this sample, this clonotype turned up a few times. This chain connects TRBV10-3 to TRBJ2-1; D is possibly TRBD1 or TRBD2 (5 bases each). The V and J ends lost 10 bases and 3 bases respectively, with 10 bases between them. This CDR3 comprises 12 residues. Germline values: CDR1 ENHRY, CDR2 SYGVKD. The CDR3 here is CATGPFYNEQFF. CDR3 nucleotide sequence: TGTGCCACGGGACCTTTCTACAATGAGCAGTTCTTC.

This clonotype was seen a few times. The chain uses TRBV6-5 and TRBJ1-2; no clear D. The CDR3 totals 14 residues. Germline assignment: CDR1 MNHEY and CDR2 SVGAGI. The V and J ends lost 8 bases and 5 bases respectively, with 18 bases between them. CDR3 in DNA: TGTGCCAGCGGAAGGTCCGGGAACCCATATGGCTACACCTTC. Translation gives CASGRSGNPYGYTF.

The chain uses TRBV7-2 and TRBJ1-2; possible D gene TRBD1, 5 bases. Trimming pared 5 bases from V and 4 bases from J, leaving 14 bases between. The V gene's germline CDR1 is SGHTA and CDR2 FQGNSA. This CDR3 comprises 14 residues. The CDR3 DNA reads as TGTGCCAGCAGCCGGACCGGGGGAACCTATGGCTACACCTTC. Translation: CASSRTGGTYGYTF.

The chain recombines TRBV6-5 with TRBJ2-3; 12 bases line up with TRBD2. V trimming: 6 bases; J trimming: 7 bases; junction bases outside the gene matches: 11. The germline CDR1 and CDR2 sequences are MNHEY and SVGAGI. CDR3 length equals 16 residues. The DNA of the CDR3 is TGTGCCAGCAGCCCCCCCCTAGCGGGGGGGATTTATACGCAGTATTTT. This gives the protein CASSPPLAGGIYTQYF.